This paragraph reports one T cell receptor (beta chain). The data were obtained in a study of shared clonotypes between healthy human individuals. TCRdb's copy holds only in-frame clones and misses some; the assay was immunoSEQ multiplex PCR. The table lists roughly 2.5 million clones, just over 90% of them singletons, with over 0.12% in the top ten. The CDR3 has 17 residues. The ends were cut back, 2 bases at V and 0 bases at J, with 14 bases in the middle. CDR1 SGHTA and CDR2 FQGNSA come from the germline V gene. The TCR sequence derives from a man younger than 30 in good health. Sequencing input: naive CD4+ T cells sorted from blood. Subset meaning: CD45RA+ positively selected. The chain links TRBV7-2 to TRBJ2-1, with TRBD2 as a possible D gene (6 bases). The CDR3 protein is CASSLFSGASSYNEQFF. CDR3 sequence (DNA): TGTGCCAGCAGCTTATTTAGCGGCGCAAGCTCCTACAATGAGCAGTTCTTC.